A single sample is the source of the 7 T cell receptor beta chains below, sequenced in a study of cytomegalovirus exposure and HLA in healthy donors. The PCR contained 60 Vbeta and 13 Jbeta primers. The assay was immunoSEQ multiplex PCR, and TCRdb's table has in-frame clones only and misses some. Seen in this sample are about 120,000 clones; the ten most common clones hold about 1.7%. The source material was PBMCs. These receptors were obtained from a man younger than 35 in good health and CMV-seronegative.

This chain uses TRBV5-6 with TRBJ2-5; D may be TRBD1 (6 bases). The J call may be mistaken, given a closer DNA end match to TRBJ2-7. Germline V gives CDR1 SGHDT, CDR2 YYEEEE. This CDR3 has 14 amino acids. The CDR3 sequence: CASSLTGTSYEQYF. CDR3 nucleotide sequence: TGTGCCAGCAGCTTAACAGGGACCTCCTACGAGCAGTACTTC.

The rearrangement uses TRBV5-6 and TRBJ2-3; 10 bases agree with TRBD1. Germline V CDR1 and CDR2: SGHDT, YYEEEE. The CDR3 has 15 amino acids. Trimming removed 1 base from V and 7 bases from J; junction bases left unmatched: 6. CDR3 nucleotides: TGTGCCAGCAGCTTGAGGGGACAGGGGTCATATACGCAGTATTTT. This encodes CASSLRGQGSYTQYF.

The V call is TRBV28, the J call TRBJ1-1; TRBD1 matches at 8 bases. Trimming cost V 6 bases and J 3 bases; bases outside gene matches: 9. Germline lookup yields CDR1 MDHEN and CDR2 SYDVKM. The CDR3 consists of 15 residues. The CDR3 nucleotides read TGTGCCAGCAGCTCCTCCGGACAGGGTTACACTGAAGCTTTCTTT. It is translated as CASSSSGQGYTEAFF.

This sequence joins TRBV9 and TRBJ2-1; TRBD2 aligns across 12 bases. The V gene's germline CDR1 is SGDLS and CDR2 YYNGEE. The CDR3 covers 17 residues. Unmatched junction bases numbered 8, after V lost 0 bases and J lost 7 bases. The CDR3 DNA reads as TGTGCCAGCAGCGTAGAATCCCTAGCGGGAGGGGGTAATGAGCAGTTCTTC. Encoded protein: CASSVESLAGGGNEQFF.

The chain combines TRBV27 with TRBJ1-2; tentative D call: TRBD1 (5 bases). The germline V gene encodes CDR1 MNHEY and CDR2 SMNVEV (reference sequence). Trimming took off 3 bases at V and 2 bases at J, with 7 bases between the two ends. There are 13 residues in the CDR3. The chain's CDR3 is CASSLTENYGYTF. CDR3 nucleotides: TGTGCCAGCAGTTTGACAGAGAACTATGGCTACACCTTC.

V usage is TRBV10-3 and J usage is TRBJ2-7; unclear D gene. The CDR3 has 12 amino acids. V was cut by 10 bases and J by 2 bases, with 12 bases left in between. Germline loops: CDR1 ENHRY, CDR2 SYGVKD. CDR3 bases: TGTGCCACCTATACCCCCCCCTACGAGCAGTACTTC. Encoded protein: CATYTPPYEQYF.

This sequence joins TRBV28 and TRBJ2-3, with 12 bases aligning to TRBD2. CDR3 length equals 17 residues. CDR1 and CDR2 (germline): MDHEN, SYDVKM. The trim removed 6 bases at V and 4 bases at J, leaving 11 bases unmatched. DNA for the CDR3: TGTGCCAGCAGCTGGGGGATCCTAGCGGGAGGGTCAGATACGCAGTATTTT. Translating it yields CASSWGILAGGSDTQYF.